Presented here are 15 T cell receptor beta chains from one specimen sequenced in a study of T cells in Graves' hyperthyroidism and ophthalmopathy. RNA transcripts were the template for amplifying TCR beta CDR3 regions. TCR CDR3 underwent first-round RT-PCR with the HTBI primer set. Via MiXCR, TCRdb re-called the multiplex PCR reads, giving one row per CDR3 protein. The sample includes a few hundred thousand distinct CDR3 sequences, approximately 15% of them seen just once. Source material: blood. Every receptor here comes from a woman in her thirties or forties with Graves' hyperthyroidism that later progressed to Graves' ophthalmopathy.

This clonotype was seen repeatedly, ten times or more. This chain uses TRBV6-5 with TRBJ1-1; unclear D gene. V dropped 2 bases and J dropped 0 bases, with 7 bases sitting between them. The CDR3 consists of 14 residues. The germline gives CDR1 MNHEY, CDR2 SVGAGI. The chain's CDR3 is CASSYRQLNTEAFF. The CDR3 DNA sequence: TGTGCCAGCAGTTACCGGCAACTGAACACTGAAGCTTTCTTT.

This clonotype was counted at least ten times. The chain is built from TRBV28 and TRBJ1-2; possibly TRBD1 for D (5 bases). CDR1 is MDHEN, CDR2 SYDVKM, per germline. This CDR3 is 12 amino acids long. The V end was cut by 4 bases, the J end by 7 bases, with 10 bases between. The CDR3 nucleotides read TGTGCCAGCAGTTCAAAAGGGGTTGGCTACACCTTC. The encoded protein is CASSSKGVGYTF.

This clonotype has a count of ten or more. This chain connects TRBV29-1 to TRBJ1-3; D not resolved. Germline V lookup: CDR1 SQVTM, CDR2 ANQGSEA. The CDR3 is 12 amino acids. The CDR3 protein is CSVKGSGNTIYF. The CDR3 nucleotides read TGCAGTGTTAAAGGCTCTGGAAACACCATATATTTT.

This clonotype was recorded at least ten times. The chain combines TRBV6-1 with TRBJ1-1; 9 nucleotides match TRBD1. The junction had 5 bases not matched to a gene; V was cut back by 5 bases and J by 1 base. The CDR3 extends over 15 amino acids. CDR1 and CDR2 from the germline V gene are MNHNS and SASEGT. CDR3 nucleotide sequence: TGTGCCAGCAGTCCTACAGGGGGCTGGAACACTGAAGCTTTCTTT. This translates into CASSPTGGWNTEAFF.

This clonotype was counted many times. The chain is built from TRBV12-3 or TRBV12-4 and TRBJ1-5, with TRBD1 as a possible D gene (6 bases). Trimming stripped 4 bases from V and 9 bases from J, with 22 bases between. CDR3 length: 16 residues. This CDR3 is CASSSRTDSGSWPQHF. The DNA of the CDR3 is TGTGCCAGCAGTTCCAGGACAGACTCGGGATCGTGGCCCCAGCATTTT.

This clonotype came up many times. J is TRBJ2-1 and V is TRBV2, with 10 positions matching TRBD2. Germline CDR1 reads SNHLY; CDR2 reads FYNNEI. After removal of 11 bases from V and 0 bases from J, the junction contained 19 bases not matched to a gene. The CDR3 consists of 19 residues. The CDR3, as DNA: TGTGCCGGACTGGGGCCGGGACTAGCGCGACCGAGCTCCTACAATGAGCAGTTCTTC. Translation gives CAGLGPGLARPSSYNEQFF. Full variable domain (missing parts from reference TRBV2 and TRBJ2-1): EPEVTQTPSHQVTQMGQEVILRCVPISNHLYFYWYRQILGQKVEFLVSFYNNEISEKSEIFDDQFSVERPDGSNFTLKIRSTKLEDSAMYFCAGLGPGLARPSSYNEQFFGPGTRLTVL.

This clonotype was counted at least ten times. The chain carries TRBV5-8 and TRBJ2-6; D ambiguous. V was cut by 2 bases and J by 0 bases, with 9 bases left in between. From germline, CDR1 is SGHTS and CDR2 YDEGEE. The CDR3 loop spans 16 amino acids. CDR3 nucleotide sequence: TGTGCCAGCAGCTTTGGCAGCTACTCTGGGGCCAACGTCCTGACTTTC. Translating it yields CASSFGSYSGANVLTF.

This clonotype was seen many times. J is TRBJ2-4 and V is TRBV14; 8 bases align to TRBD1. V was pared by 3 bases and J by 5 bases, with 6 bases of the junction left unmatched. The CDR3 has 15 amino acids. From germline, CDR1 is SGHDN and CDR2 FVKESK. CDR3 protein: CASSHGQGGQNIQYF. The CDR3 nucleotides are TGTGCCAGCAGCCACGGACAGGGAGGACAAAACATTCAGTACTTC.

This clonotype was seen repeatedly, ten times or more. The chain carries TRBV12-3 or TRBV12-4 and TRBJ2-1; D uncertain. CDR3 length: 12 residues. V was clipped by 5 bases and J by 6 bases, with 8 bases between them. Here the CDR3 DNA reads TGTGCCAGCAGTCCGACACCCAATGAGCAGTTCTTC. It yields the protein CASSPTPNEQFF.

This clonotype has at least ten counts. The chain employs TRBV28 and TRBJ1-6, with a tentative D call TRBD1 (6 bases). Trimming left V 5 bases short and J 8 bases short, with 16 bases between. Germline values: CDR1 MDHEN, CDR2 SYDVKM. This CDR3 is built from 15 residues. CDR3 sequence: CASSQGTYQYSPLHF. CDR3 DNA: TGTGCCAGCAGTCAGGGGACATATCAATATTCACCCCTCCACTTT.

This clonotype was counted at least ten times. The chain joins TRBV20-1 to TRBJ2-7; D is ambiguous. Germline lookup yields CDR1 DFQATT and CDR2 SNEGSKA (reference sequence). CDR3 length equals 10 residues. The V gene lost 6 bases and the J gene lost 3 bases, with 6 bases spanning the gap. The CDR3 DNA is TGCAGTGCCCATTTCTACGAGCAGTACTTC. Translating gives CSAHFYEQYF.

This clonotype was picked up many times. The chain joins TRBV19 to TRBJ2-1; D is ambiguous. Trimming took 4 bases from V and 4 from J, leaving 5 bases between them. Per germline, CDR1 LNHDA and CDR2 SQIVND (reference sequence). There are 12 residues in the CDR3. CDR3 sequence: CASSTGYNEQFF. The CDR3 DNA reads as TGTGCCAGTAGTACGGGTTACAATGAGCAGTTCTTC. The complete variable domain, with remaining parts taken from reference TRBV19 and TRBJ2-1, reads DGGITQSPKYLFRKEGQNVTLSCEQNLNHDAMYWYRQDPGQGLRLIYYSQIVNDFQKGDIAEGYSVSREKKESFPLTVTSAQKNPTAFYLCASSTGYNEQFFGPGTRLTVL.

This clonotype was picked up a small number of times. The genes are TRBV20-1 and TRBJ1-5, with D possibly TRBD1 on 6 matching bases. The CDR3 extends over 16 amino acids. V was trimmed by 6 bases and J by 5 bases, leaving 23 bases between them. Per the germline V gene, CDR1 is DFQATT and CDR2 is SNEGSKA (reference sequence). CDR3 protein: CSAQTDRQLWYQPQHF. The CDR3, as DNA: TGCAGTGCCCAAACTGACAGGCAGTTATGGTATCAGCCCCAGCATTTT.

This clonotype was seen repeatedly, ten times or more. CDR3 sequence (DNA): TGTGCCAGCAGTTGGGGACAGGGGGGCTCCTACGAGCAGTACTTC. It specifies CASSWGQGGSYEQYF. The chain couples TRBV27 to TRBJ2-7, with 11 positions matching TRBD1. V dropped 4 bases and J dropped 0; count of bases not matched to a gene: 2. The CDR3 spans 15 residues. Germline values: CDR1 MNHEY, CDR2 SMNVEV (reference sequence).

This clonotype appeared many times. The chain is built from TRBV2 and TRBJ2-5; D is possibly TRBD1 (5 bases). The CDR3 is made up of 15 amino acids. Germline CDR1 reads SNHLY; CDR2 reads FYNNEI. With 7 bases removed from V and 5 bases from J, the gap between germline ends came to 20 bases. CDR3 nucleotides: TGTGCCAGCAAACAGGACCAGGGCCCTTGGGAGACCCAGTACTTC. Translated: CASKQDQGPWETQYF.